Listed here are 26 T cell receptor beta chains from one sample, sequenced in a study of cytomegalovirus exposure and HLA in healthy donors. Researchers ran the PCR with 60 Vbeta and 13 Jbeta primers. Profiling relied on immunoSEQ multiplex PCR, and the TCRdb table lists in-frame clones only, not all of them. The sample includes just over 200,000 clones, more than 65% of them seen just once. The sample consisted of PBMCs. All receptors come from a man aged 50-59 years in good health and CMV-seronegative.

V and J are TRBV7-3 and TRBJ2-3; D might be TRBD2 (6 bases). The CDR3 covers 14 residues. CDR1 is SGHTA and CDR2 is FQGTGA in the germline V gene. V lost 0 bases, J lost 4 bases, and 8 bases lay in between. Here the CDR3 reads CASSLTGGADTQYF. The CDR3 DNA follows: TGTGCCAGCAGCTTAACAGGAGGGGCAGATACGCAGTATTTT.

The chain has TRBV5-1 and TRBJ2-2, with 8 bases aligning to TRBD2. The CDR3 extends over 16 amino acids. Germline values: CDR1 SGHRS, CDR2 YFSETQ. With V trimmed by 2 bases and J by 0 bases, 3 bases remained unmatched. The CDR3 nucleotides read TGCGCCAGCAGCTTCACTAGCGGACCGAACACCGGGGAGCTGTTTTTT. Translated: CASSFTSGPNTGELFF.

The genes are TRBV5-1 and TRBJ1-2, with 8 bases lining up with TRBD1. This CDR3 spans 13 amino acids. Germline V gene sequence: CDR1 SGHRS, CDR2 YFSETQ. Unmatched junction bases numbered 7, after V lost 4 bases and J lost 8 bases. CDR3 in DNA: TGCGCCAGCAGCCCAGGGGGCAGCGAAGGCTACACCTTC. Amino acids: CASSPGGSEGYTF. Filled out from reference TRBV5-1 and TRBJ1-2, the complete variable domain reads KAGVTQTPRYLIKTRGQQVTLSCSPISGHRSVSWYQQTPGQGLQFLFEYFSETQRNKGNFPGRFSGRQFSNSRSEMNVSTLELGDSALYLCASSPGGSEGYTFGSGTRLTVV.

The V and J genes are TRBV5-4 and TRBJ2-7, with D perhaps TRBD1 (5 bases). Germline values: CDR1 SGHNT, CDR2 YYREEE (reference sequence). Trimming took off 1 base at V and 2 bases at J, with 7 bases between the two ends. This CDR3 contains 13 residues. CDR3 coding DNA: TGTGCCAGCAGCTTGCAGGGTCCCTACGAGCAGTACTTC. Residues: CASSLQGPYEQYF.

The chain employs TRBV5-6 and TRBJ2-5, with 8 bases matching TRBD1. Trimming took 4 bases from V and 5 from J; bases not matched to a gene: 16. The CDR3 loop spans 17 amino acids. Germline CDR1 reads SGHDT; CDR2 reads YYEEEE. Here the CDR3 reads CASSRGGRGPLSETQYF. The CDR3 DNA reads TGTGCCAGCAGCCGGGGAGGCAGGGGGCCATTATCGGAGACCCAGTACTTC. Full variable domain (outside the CDR3, taken from reference TRBV5-6 and TRBJ2-5): DAGVTQSPTHLIKTRGQQVTLRCSPKSGHDTVSWYQQALGQGPQFIFQYYEEEERQRGNFPDRFSGHQFPNYSSELNVNALLLGDSALYLCASSRGGRGPLSETQYFGPGTRLLVL.

The chain has TRBV14 and TRBJ2-1, with 8 bases aligning to TRBD2. Germline CDR1 SGHDN, CDR2 FVKESK. V shed 6 bases and J 8 bases; nucleotides not matched to a gene: 15. The CDR3 length is 16 residues. The CDR3 DNA reads as TGTGCCAGCAGGCTTAGCGGGAAAGCGGGAGAGGATGAGCAGTTCTTC. Its translation is CASRLSGKAGEDEQFF.

The chain recombines TRBV6-6 with TRBJ2-7, with TRBD1 matching 9 bases. CDR1 and CDR2 from the germline V gene are MNHNY and SVGAGI (reference sequence). The CDR3 loop spans 15 amino acids. V gave up 6 bases and J gave up 0 bases; unmatched junction bases: 6. The CDR3 DNA sequence: TGTGCCAGCAGCAGGGACAGGGCGAGCTCCTACGAGCAGTACTTC. Translated, it gives CASSRDRASSYEQYF.

CDR3 sequence (DNA): TGTGCCAGTAGCCGCCCGGACAGGGTCGAGCAGTACTTC. Its protein is CASSRPDRVEQYF. V is TRBV19 and J is TRBJ2-7; 8 nucleotides match TRBD1. Germline V gives CDR1 LNHDA, CDR2 SQIVND (reference sequence). Trimming cost V 6 bases and J 6 bases; bases outside gene matches: 7. The CDR3 length is 13 residues.

This clone is a singleton in its sample. CDR3 region: CASSLGGSYAGELFF. In nucleotides, the CDR3 is TGTGCCAGCAGCTTGGGCGGGAGTTACGCCGGGGAGCTGTTTTTT. The V call is TRBV7-6, the J call TRBJ2-2, with TRBD2 identical over 7 bases. CDR3 length: 15 amino acids. J was trimmed by 6 bases and V by 3 bases; bases with no gene match: 7. Germline CDR1 is SGHVS and CDR2 is FNYEAQ. Together with reference TRBV7-6 and TRBJ2-2, the CDR3 gives the full variable domain: GAGVSQSPRYKVTKRGQDVALRCDPISGHVSLYWYRQALGQGPEFLTYFNYEAQQDKSGLPNDRFSAERPEGSISTLTIQRTEQRDSAMYRCASSLGGSYAGELFFGEGSRLTVL.

This chain joins TRBV6-6 and TRBJ2-5; 9 bases map to TRBD2. CDR3 size: 15 residues. V was pared by 3 bases and J by 2 bases, with 4 bases of the junction left unmatched. Germline CDR1 reads MNHNY; CDR2 reads SVGAGI (reference sequence). CDR3 region: CASSYRLAEQETQYF. As DNA, the CDR3 is TGTGCCAGCAGTTATCGACTAGCGGAACAAGAGACCCAGTACTTC.

This clone was counted between two and nine times. This chain connects TRBV9 to TRBJ2-5; 7 bases map to TRBD2. The V gene's germline CDR1 is SGDLS and CDR2 YYNGEE. CDR3 size: 14 residues. After removal of 0 bases from V and 7 bases from J, the junction contained 6 bases not matched to a gene. The CDR3 sequence: CASSVGAGDVTQYF. The CDR3 nucleotides read TGTGCCAGCAGCGTAGGGGCGGGAGACGTGACCCAGTACTTC.

V and J are TRBV6-1 and TRBJ1-5; D gene uncertain. Germline values: CDR1 MNHNS, CDR2 SASEGT. The CDR3 length is 17 residues. V lost 0 bases to trimming and J lost 3 bases, with 15 bases between them. CDR3 in amino acids: CASSEALGSGFNQPQHF. The CDR3 bases are TGTGCCAGCAGTGAAGCCTTGGGCAGCGGGTTCAATCAGCCCCAGCATTTT.

This clone was seen only a few times. Additional DNA sequences in this sample encode the identical CDR3. The chain recombines TRBV7-3 with TRBJ1-1; D is undetermined. Germline V gives CDR1 SGHTA, CDR2 FQGTGA. This CDR3 has 13 amino acids. V was pared by 3 bases and J by 1 base, with 6 bases between. The CDR3 nucleotides are TGTGCCAGCAGCTTCGCAGGGAACACTGAAGCTTTCTTT. Translated: CASSFAGNTEAFF.

This chain connects TRBV28 to TRBJ1-2; D gene unclear. Germline V gene sequence: CDR1 MDHEN, CDR2 SYDVKM. The CDR3 consists of 11 residues. Trimming removed 5 bases at V and 4 bases at J, with 5 bases between. This CDR3 reads CASSPTYGYTF. DNA of the CDR3: TGTGCCAGCAGTCCTACCTATGGCTACACCTTC.

This chain joins TRBV7-8 and TRBJ2-7; 8 bases line up with TRBD1. The length of the CDR3 is 14 residues. V dropped 3 bases and J dropped 2; count of bases not matched to a gene: 3. Germline V lookup: CDR1 SGHVS, CDR2 FQNEAQ. This CDR3 reads CASSFGTGPYEQYF. The CDR3 nucleotides are TGTGCCAGCAGCTTCGGGACAGGACCCTACGAGCAGTACTTC.

The chain uses TRBV4-1 and TRBJ1-1, with TRBD1 identical over 8 bases. Germline V gene data show CDR1 as MGHRA and CDR2 as YSYEKL. This CDR3 has 14 residues. With 1 base clipped from V and 11 bases from J, the junction kept 9 bases outside the gene matches. The CDR3 here is CASSQGLGQGWAFF. CDR3 in DNA: TGCGCCAGCAGCCAAGGGCTCGGACAGGGCTGGGCTTTCTTT.

The chain employs TRBV29-1 and TRBJ2-7; 9 bases match TRBD2. J lost 5 bases, V lost 4 bases, and 6 bases had no gene match. Germline V gene sequence: CDR1 SQVTM, CDR2 ANQGSEA. The CDR3 totals 13 residues. CDR3 coding DNA: TGCAGCGTTGGGCTAGCGGGACCCAACGAGCAGTACTTC. Encoded protein: CSVGLAGPNEQYF.

CDR3 in DNA: TGCGCCAGCAGCCCGACAGGCCGGGAGACCCAGTACTTC. Its protein product is CASSPTGRETQYF. The J gene is TRBJ2-5, the V gene TRBV4-1; tentatively, D is TRBD1 (6 bases). The CDR3 extends over 13 amino acids. The V and J ends lost 4 bases and 5 bases respectively, with 11 bases between them. Per germline, CDR1 MGHRA and CDR2 YSYEKL.

The genes are TRBV2 and TRBJ1-2; 9 positions agree with TRBD1. The germline V gene encodes CDR1 SNHLY and CDR2 FYNNEI. The CDR3 consists of 13 residues. V gave up 8 bases and J gave up 4 bases; unmatched junction bases: 5. The CDR3 sequence: CASSRDRAYGYTF. The CDR3 DNA reads TGTGCCAGCTCCCGGGACAGGGCCTATGGCTACACCTTC.

This sequence joins TRBV28 and TRBJ1-2, with D uncertain. V lost 7 bases to trimming and J lost 1 base, with 16 bases between them. The CDR3 is 15 residues long. Germline V lookup: CDR1 MDHEN, CDR2 SYDVKM. CDR3 in amino acids: CASTSPGMNNYGYTF. DNA of the CDR3: TGTGCCAGCACTTCCCCGGGGATGAATAACTATGGCTACACCTTC.

Here the CDR3 DNA reads TGCGCCAGCAGCCCCCGAGGACAGGGGAAGGTACAAGAGACCCAGTACTTC. This sequence encodes CASSPRGQGKVQETQYF. The chain combines TRBV4-1 with TRBJ2-5, with 9 positions matching TRBD1. This CDR3 contains 17 residues. Germline trimming cut 4 bases from V and 2 bases from J; bases unmatched to any gene: 11. Germline-derived CDR1 and CDR2 are MGHRA and YSYEKL.

The chain has TRBV7-9 and TRBJ2-5; tentatively, D is TRBD2 (6 bases). V lost 2 bases, J lost 5 bases, and 9 bases lay in between. Germline assignment: CDR1 SEHNR and CDR2 FQNEAQ (reference sequence). This CDR3 comprises 13 residues. Here the CDR3 DNA reads TGTGCCAGCAGCTTAACTAGCATCGAGACCCAGTACTTC. It is translated as CASSLTSIETQYF.

The chain combines TRBV6-1 with TRBJ1-2; D remains unclear. From germline, CDR1 is MNHNS and CDR2 SASEGT. The CDR3 length is 14 residues. V gave up 0 bases and J gave up 3 bases, with 8 bases separating them. CDR3 region: CASSEAGVHYGYTF. The CDR3 coding sequence is TGTGCCAGCAGTGAAGCCGGGGTTCACTATGGCTACACCTTC.

The rearrangement joins TRBV5-1 to TRBJ2-2; weak D call: TRBD2 (7 bases). Germline values: CDR1 SGHRS, CDR2 YFSETQ. The CDR3 is made up of 16 amino acids. Deletions cut 3 bases from V and 0 bases from J, with 12 bases between. CDR3 in amino acids: CASSSEGGANTGELFF. The CDR3 coding sequence is TGCGCCAGCAGCTCCGAAGGGGGGGCGAACACCGGGGAGCTGTTTTTT.

The chain uses TRBV9 and TRBJ2-1; 9 positions match TRBD1. V shed 4 bases and J 8 bases; nucleotides not matched to a gene: 10. The germline gives CDR1 SGDLS, CDR2 YYNGEE. CDR3 length: 15 residues. In DNA form, the CDR3 reads TGTGCCAGCAGCCCCTCGGACAGGGGACTCTATGAGCAGTTCTTC. Translated, it gives CASSPSDRGLYEQFF.

The chain employs TRBV6-5 and TRBJ1-5; possible D gene TRBD1, 5 bases. This CDR3 spans 13 amino acids. With 6 bases removed from V and 7 bases from J, the gap between germline ends came to 13 bases. Germline V lookup: CDR1 MNHEY, CDR2 SVGAGI. This CDR3 is CASSRDGGQPQHF. The CDR3, as DNA: TGTGCCAGCAGCAGGGACGGGGGACAGCCCCAGCATTTT.